These 6 T cell receptor beta chains originate from one sample sequenced in a study of T cells in Graves' hyperthyroidism and ophthalmopathy. Amplification of TCR beta CDR3 regions was performed using RNA transcripts as template. The TCR CDR3 first-round RT-PCR relied on the HTBI primer set. TCRdb itself ran the multiplex PCR reads through MiXCR, one entry per CDR3 protein. The sample has over 650,000 distinct CDR3 sequences, 45% seen once. The sample consisted of peripheral blood or thyroid tissue (not recorded which). These receptors were taken from an adult man with Graves' disease, either hyperthyroidism or ophthalmopathy (not recorded which).

The chain links TRBV9 to TRBJ1-2, with a tentative D call TRBD1 (6 bases). V was cut by 4 bases and J by 3 bases, with 13 bases left in between. CDR3 length: 14 residues. CDR1 and CDR2 from the germline V gene are SGDLS and YYNGEE. CDR3 bases: TGTGCCAGCAGCAAGATGCAGGGGTACTATGGCTACACCTTC. Translated: CASSKMQGYYGYTF.

This chain uses TRBV9 with TRBJ1-2; tentatively, D is TRBD1 (6 bases). This CDR3 comprises 14 residues. V lost 4 bases to trimming and J lost 8 bases, with 18 bases between them. Germline values: CDR1 SGDLS, CDR2 YYNGEE. CDR3 residues: CASSQGRGLGGYTF. DNA of the CDR3: TGTGCCAGCAGCCAAGGCAGGGGTTTGGGAGGCTACACCTTC.

The sample holds many counts of this clonotype. V gene TRBV20-1 combines with J gene TRBJ2-7; no clear D. The V gene's germline CDR1 is DFQATT and CDR2 SNEGSKA (reference sequence). The length of the CDR3 is 14 residues. V was cut by 0 bases and J by 3 bases, with 12 bases left in between. The CDR3 DNA reads as TGCAGTGCTAGAGACGCCCCCCTCATCTACGAGCAGTACTTC. It codes for CSARDAPLIYEQYF.

This clonotype was seen a few times. The rearrangement uses TRBV7-3 and TRBJ2-7, with 10 bases lining up with TRBD2. Germline trimming cut 5 bases from V and 3 bases from J; bases unmatched to any gene: 7. The CDR3 covers 15 residues. Looked up from germline, CDR1 is SGHTA and CDR2 is FQGTGA. The CDR3 nucleotides are TGTGCCAGCAGCCACCGGACTAGCGGAAACTACGAGCAGTACTTC. This translates into CASSHRTSGNYEQYF.

The CDR3 coding sequence is TGTGCCAGTAGTATTTCGGCGAGTTATTTCAATCAGCCCCAGCATTTT. This encodes CASSISASYFNQPQHF. The chain carries TRBV19 and TRBJ1-5; D call uncertain. The germline CDR1 and CDR2 sequences are LNHDA and SQIVND (reference sequence). This CDR3 spans 16 amino acids. The V and J ends lost 3 bases and 3 bases respectively, with 15 bases between them.

The chain couples TRBV10-3 to TRBJ1-5, with D possibly matching TRBD1 (5 bases). Trimming left V 9 bases short and J 5 bases short, with 14 bases between. The CDR3 consists of 13 residues. Germline CDR1 is ENHRY and CDR2 is SYGVKD. DNA for the CDR3: TGTGCCATTGGAGAGTTGGGGGATCAGCCCCAGCATTTT. Amino acids: CAIGELGDQPQHF.